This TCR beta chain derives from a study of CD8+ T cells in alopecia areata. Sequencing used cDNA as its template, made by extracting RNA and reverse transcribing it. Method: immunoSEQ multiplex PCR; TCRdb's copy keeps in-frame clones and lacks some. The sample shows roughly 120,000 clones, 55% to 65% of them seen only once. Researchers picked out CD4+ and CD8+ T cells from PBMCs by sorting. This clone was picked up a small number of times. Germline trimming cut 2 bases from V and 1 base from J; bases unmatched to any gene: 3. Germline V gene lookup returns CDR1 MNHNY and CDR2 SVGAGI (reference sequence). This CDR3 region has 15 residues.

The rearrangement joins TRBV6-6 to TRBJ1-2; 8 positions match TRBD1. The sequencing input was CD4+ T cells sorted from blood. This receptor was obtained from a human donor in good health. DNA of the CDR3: TGTGCCAGCAGTTACGCAGGGGGCTTTAACTATGGCTACACCTTC. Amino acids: CASSYAGGFNYGYTF.